This entry features one TCR beta chain sequence. The source of the sample is a study of T cell responses to AZD1222 COVID-19 vaccine. CDR3 size: 18 residues. Trimming cost V 5 bases and J 3 bases; bases outside gene matches: 15. CDR1 is SGHRS, CDR2 YFSETQ, per germline. The method was immunoSEQ multiplex PCR; TCRdb's version includes in-frame clones alone and lacks a portion of them. The data show some 150,000 clones, 75% to 95% seen once. The clonotype comes from an adult who received the AZD1222 COVID-19 vaccine. The starting material was peripheral blood, obtained 28 days after the second AZD1222 dose. The chain combines TRBV5-1 with TRBJ2-2; the match to TRBD1 covers 8 bases. The CDR3 here is CASRNEGRGLSYTGELFF. Written as DNA, the CDR3 is TGCGCCAGCAGGAATGAGGGCAGGGGGCTTTCTTACACCGGGGAGCTGTTTTTT.